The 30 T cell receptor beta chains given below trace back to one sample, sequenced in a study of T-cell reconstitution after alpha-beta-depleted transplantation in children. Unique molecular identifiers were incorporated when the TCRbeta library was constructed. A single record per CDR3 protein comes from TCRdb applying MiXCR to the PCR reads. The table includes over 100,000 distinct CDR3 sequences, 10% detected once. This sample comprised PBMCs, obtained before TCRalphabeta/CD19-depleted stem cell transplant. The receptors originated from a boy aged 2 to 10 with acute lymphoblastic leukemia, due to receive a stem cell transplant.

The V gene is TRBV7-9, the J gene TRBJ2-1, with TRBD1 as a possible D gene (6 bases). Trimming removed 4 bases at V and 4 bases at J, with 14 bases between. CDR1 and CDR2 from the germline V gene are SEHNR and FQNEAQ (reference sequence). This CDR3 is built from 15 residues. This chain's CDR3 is CASSSGQSPYNEQFF. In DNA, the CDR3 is TGTGCCAGCAGCTCCGGACAGTCTCCGTACAATGAGCAGTTCTTC.

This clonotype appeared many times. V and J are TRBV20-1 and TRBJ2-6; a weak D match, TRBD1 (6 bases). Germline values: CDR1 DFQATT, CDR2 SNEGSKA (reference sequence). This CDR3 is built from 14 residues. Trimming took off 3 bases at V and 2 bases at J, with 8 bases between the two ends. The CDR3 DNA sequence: TGCAGTGCTAGTTCAGGGGCTGGGGCCAACGTCCTGACTTTC. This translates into CSASSGAGANVLTF.

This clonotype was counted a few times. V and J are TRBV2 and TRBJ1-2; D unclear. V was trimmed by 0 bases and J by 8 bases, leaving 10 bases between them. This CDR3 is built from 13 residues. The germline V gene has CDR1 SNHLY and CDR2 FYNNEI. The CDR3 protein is CASSEARVQGYTF. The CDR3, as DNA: TGTGCCAGCAGTGAAGCGAGAGTACAAGGCTACACCTTC.

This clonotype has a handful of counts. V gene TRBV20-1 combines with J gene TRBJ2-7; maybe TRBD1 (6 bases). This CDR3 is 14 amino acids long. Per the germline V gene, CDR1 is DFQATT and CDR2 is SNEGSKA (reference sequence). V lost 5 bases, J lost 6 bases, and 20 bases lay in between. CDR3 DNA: TGCAGTGCTCCCAGGGGTGGCGATAACGGCGAGCAGTACTTC. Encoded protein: CSAPRGGDNGEQYF.

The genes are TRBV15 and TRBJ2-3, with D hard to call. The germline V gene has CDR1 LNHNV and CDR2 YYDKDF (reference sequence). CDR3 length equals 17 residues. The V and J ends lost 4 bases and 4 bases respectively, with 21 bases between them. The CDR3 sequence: CATSTNVPGLRADTQYF. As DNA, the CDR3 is TGTGCCACCAGCACGAACGTCCCCGGGCTTAGGGCAGATACGCAGTATTTT. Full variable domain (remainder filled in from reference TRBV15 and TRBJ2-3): DAMVIQNPRYQVTQFGKPVTLSCSQTLNHNVMYWYQQKSSQAPKLLFHYYDKDFNNEADTPDNFQSRRPNTSFCFLDIRSPGLGDTAMYLCATSTNVPGLRADTQYFGPGTRLTVL.

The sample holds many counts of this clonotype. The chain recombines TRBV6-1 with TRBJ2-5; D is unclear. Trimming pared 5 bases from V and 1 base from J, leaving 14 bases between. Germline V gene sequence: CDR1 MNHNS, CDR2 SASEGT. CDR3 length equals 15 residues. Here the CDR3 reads CASSKQRVTQETQYF. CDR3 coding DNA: TGTGCCAGCAGTAAACAACGGGTGACCCAAGAGACCCAGTACTTC.

The CDR3 DNA is TGTGCCAGCAGCTCCCCGGCGGGGTTCAAGCGGGCGGAGGGTGAGCAGTTCTTC. Translated, it gives CASSSPAGFKRAEGEQFF. The gene calls are TRBV7-8 and TRBJ2-1; TRBD2 is a possible D gene (6 bases). This CDR3 is 18 amino acids long. The germline V gene has CDR1 SGHVS and CDR2 FQNEAQ. Trimming removed 4 bases from V and 9 bases from J, with 28 bases in between.

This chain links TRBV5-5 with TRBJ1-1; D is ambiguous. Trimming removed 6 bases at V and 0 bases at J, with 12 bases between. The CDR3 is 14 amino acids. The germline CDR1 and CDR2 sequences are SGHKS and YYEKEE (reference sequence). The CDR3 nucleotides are TGTGCCAGCACCCCGCGAGGAATGAACACTGAAGCTTTCTTT. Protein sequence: CASTPRGMNTEAFF.

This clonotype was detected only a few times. CDR3 in amino acids: CASRHNNRDIEYF. In DNA form, the CDR3 reads TGTGCCAGCAGACATAACAACAGGGATATTGAGTACTTC. The rearrangement joins TRBV12-3 or TRBV12-4 to TRBJ2-7; tentative D call: TRBD1 (6 bases). This CDR3 is 13 amino acids long. Trimming shortened V by 6 bases and J by 11 bases, and 20 bases separated the two germline ends.

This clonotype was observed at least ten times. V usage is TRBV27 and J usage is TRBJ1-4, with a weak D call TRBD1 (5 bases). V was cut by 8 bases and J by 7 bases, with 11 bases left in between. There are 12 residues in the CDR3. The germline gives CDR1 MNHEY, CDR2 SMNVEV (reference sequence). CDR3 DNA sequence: TGTGCCAGCGGCAGGGACGGTGAAAAACTGTTTTTT. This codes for CASGRDGEKLFF. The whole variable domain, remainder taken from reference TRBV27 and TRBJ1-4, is EAQVTQNPRYLITVTGKKLTVTCSQNMNHEYMSWYRQDPGLGLRQIYYSMNVEVTDKGDVPEGYKVSRKEKRNFPLILESPSPNQTSLYFCASGRDGEKLFFGSGTQLSVL.

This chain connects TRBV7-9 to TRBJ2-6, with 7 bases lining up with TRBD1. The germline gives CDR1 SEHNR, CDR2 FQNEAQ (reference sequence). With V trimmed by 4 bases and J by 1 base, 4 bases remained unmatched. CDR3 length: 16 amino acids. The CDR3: CASSSDRESGANVLTF. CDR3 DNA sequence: TGTGCCAGCAGCTCTGACAGGGAATCTGGGGCCAACGTCCTGACTTTC.

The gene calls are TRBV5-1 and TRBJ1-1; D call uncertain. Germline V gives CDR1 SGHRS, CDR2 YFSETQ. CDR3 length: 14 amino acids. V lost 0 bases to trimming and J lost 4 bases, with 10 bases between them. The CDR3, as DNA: TGCGCCAGCAGCTTGGATGGATCGGGCACTGAAGCTTTCTTT. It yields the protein CASSLDGSGTEAFF.

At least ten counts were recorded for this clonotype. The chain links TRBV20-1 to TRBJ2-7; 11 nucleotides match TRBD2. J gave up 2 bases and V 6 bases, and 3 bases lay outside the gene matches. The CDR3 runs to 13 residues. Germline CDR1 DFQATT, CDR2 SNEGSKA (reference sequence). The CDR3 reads CSAKTSGTYEQYF. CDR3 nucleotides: TGCAGTGCCAAGACTAGCGGGACCTACGAGCAGTACTTC.

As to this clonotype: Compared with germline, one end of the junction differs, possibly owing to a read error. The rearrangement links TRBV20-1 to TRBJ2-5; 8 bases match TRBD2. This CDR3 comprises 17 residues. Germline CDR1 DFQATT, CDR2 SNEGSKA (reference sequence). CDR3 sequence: CCAPPRGYGRAWETQYF. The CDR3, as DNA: TGCTGTGCTCCGCCAAGGGGTTACGGGAGGGCTTGGGAGACCCAGTACTTC.

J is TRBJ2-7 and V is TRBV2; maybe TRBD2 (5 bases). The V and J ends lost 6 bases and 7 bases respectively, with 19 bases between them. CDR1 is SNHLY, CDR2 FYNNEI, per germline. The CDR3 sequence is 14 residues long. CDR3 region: CASRRSGLSWEQYF. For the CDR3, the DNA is TGTGCCAGCAGAAGATCAGGACTGTCGTGGGAGCAGTACTTC.

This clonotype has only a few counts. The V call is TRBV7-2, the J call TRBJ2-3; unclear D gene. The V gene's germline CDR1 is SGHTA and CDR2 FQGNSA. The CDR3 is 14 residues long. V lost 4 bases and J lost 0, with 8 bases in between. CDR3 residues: CASSSDASTDTQYF. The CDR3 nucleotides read TGTGCCAGCAGCTCGGACGCTAGCACAGATACGCAGTATTTT.

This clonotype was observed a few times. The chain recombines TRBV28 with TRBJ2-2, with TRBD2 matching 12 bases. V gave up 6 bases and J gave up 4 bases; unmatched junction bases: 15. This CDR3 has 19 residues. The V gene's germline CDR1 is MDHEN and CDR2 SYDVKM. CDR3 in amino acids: CASSYPTSGSVRVTGELFF. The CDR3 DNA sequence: TGTGCCAGCAGCTACCCGACTAGCGGGAGTGTCAGGGTCACCGGGGAGCTGTTTTTT.

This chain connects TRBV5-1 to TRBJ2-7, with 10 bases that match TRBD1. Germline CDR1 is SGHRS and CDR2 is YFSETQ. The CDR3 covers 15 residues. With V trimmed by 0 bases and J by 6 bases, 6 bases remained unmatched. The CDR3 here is CASSLGTGGQSEQYF. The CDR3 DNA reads TGCGCCAGCAGCTTGGGGACAGGGGGACAGTCCGAGCAGTACTTC.

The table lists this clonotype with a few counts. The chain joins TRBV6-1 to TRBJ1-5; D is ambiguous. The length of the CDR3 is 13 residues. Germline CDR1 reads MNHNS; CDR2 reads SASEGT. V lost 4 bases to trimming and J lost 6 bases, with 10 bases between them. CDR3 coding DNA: TGTGCCAGCAGTGGAGGAGTCAGTCAGCCCCAGCATTTT. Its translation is CASSGGVSQPQHF.

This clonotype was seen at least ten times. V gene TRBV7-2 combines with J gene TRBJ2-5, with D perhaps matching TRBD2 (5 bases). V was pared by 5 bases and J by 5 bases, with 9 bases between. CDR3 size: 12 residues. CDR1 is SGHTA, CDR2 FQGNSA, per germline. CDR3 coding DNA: TGTGCCAGCAGCCCCACGGGGGAGACCCAGTACTTC. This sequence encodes CASSPTGETQYF.

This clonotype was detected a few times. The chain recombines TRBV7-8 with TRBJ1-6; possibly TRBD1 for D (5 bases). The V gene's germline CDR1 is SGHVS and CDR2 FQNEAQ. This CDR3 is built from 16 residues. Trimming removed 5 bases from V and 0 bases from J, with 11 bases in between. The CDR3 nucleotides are TGTGCCAGCAGCGTGACAGACCGCTCCTATAATTCACCCCTCCACTTT. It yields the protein CASSVTDRSYNSPLHF. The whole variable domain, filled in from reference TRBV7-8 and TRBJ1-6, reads GAGVSQSPRYKVAKRGQDVALRCDPISGHVSLFWYQQALGQGPEFLTYFQNEAQLDKSGLPSDRFFAERPEGSVSTLKIQRTQQEDSAVYLCASSVTDRSYNSPLHFGNGTRLTVT.

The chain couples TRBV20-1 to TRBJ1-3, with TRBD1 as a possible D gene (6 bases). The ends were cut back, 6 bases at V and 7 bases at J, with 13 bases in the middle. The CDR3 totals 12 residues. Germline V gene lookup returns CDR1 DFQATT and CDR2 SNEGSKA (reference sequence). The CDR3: CSATRGLNTIYF. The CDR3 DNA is TGCAGTGCGACCCGGGGGCTGAACACCATATATTTT.

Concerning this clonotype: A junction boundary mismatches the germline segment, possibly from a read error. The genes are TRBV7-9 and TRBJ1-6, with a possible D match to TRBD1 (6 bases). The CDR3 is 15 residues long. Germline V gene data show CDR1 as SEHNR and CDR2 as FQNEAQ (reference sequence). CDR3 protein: CASTLGGIVNSPLHF. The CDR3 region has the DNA TGTGCCAGCACCTTAGGGGGGATCGTTAATTCACCCCTCCACTTT.

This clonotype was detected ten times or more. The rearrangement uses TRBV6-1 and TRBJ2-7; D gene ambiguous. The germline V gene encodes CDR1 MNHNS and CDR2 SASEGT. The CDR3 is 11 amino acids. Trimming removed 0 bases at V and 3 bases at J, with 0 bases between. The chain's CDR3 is CASSEAYEQYF. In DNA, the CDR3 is TGTGCCAGCAGTGAAGCCTACGAGCAGTACTTC.

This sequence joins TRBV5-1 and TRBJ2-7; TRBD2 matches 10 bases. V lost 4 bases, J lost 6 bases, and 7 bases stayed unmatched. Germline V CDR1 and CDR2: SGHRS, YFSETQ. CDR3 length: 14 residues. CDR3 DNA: TGCGCCAGCAGCCCAGCGGGAGGGCCGGTCGAGCAGTACTTC. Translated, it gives CASSPAGGPVEQYF.

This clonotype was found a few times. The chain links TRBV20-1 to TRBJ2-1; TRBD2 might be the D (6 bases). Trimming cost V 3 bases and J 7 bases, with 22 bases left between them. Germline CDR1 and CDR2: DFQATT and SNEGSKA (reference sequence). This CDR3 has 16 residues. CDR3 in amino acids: CSARPFLADRENEQFF. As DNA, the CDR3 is TGCAGTGCTAGGCCCTTTTTAGCGGACCGGGAAAATGAGCAGTTCTTC.

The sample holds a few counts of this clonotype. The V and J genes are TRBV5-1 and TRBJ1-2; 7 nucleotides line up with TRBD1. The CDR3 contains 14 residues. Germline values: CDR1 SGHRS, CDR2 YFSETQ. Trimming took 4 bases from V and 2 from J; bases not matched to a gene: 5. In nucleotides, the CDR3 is TGCGCCAGCAGCCCCGGGACAGTCAACTATGGCTACACCTTC. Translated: CASSPGTVNYGYTF.

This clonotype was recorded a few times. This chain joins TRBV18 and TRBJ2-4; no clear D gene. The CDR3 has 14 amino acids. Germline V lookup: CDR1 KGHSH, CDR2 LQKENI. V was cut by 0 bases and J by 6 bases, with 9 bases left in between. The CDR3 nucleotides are TGTGCCAGCTCACCACCGGTGTGGAGAAACATTCAGTACTTC. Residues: CASSPPVWRNIQYF. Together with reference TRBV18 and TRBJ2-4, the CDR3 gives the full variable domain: NAGVMQNPRHLVRRRGQEARLRCSPMKGHSHVYWYRQLPEEGLKFMVYLQKENIIDESGMPKERFSAEFPKEGPSILRIQQVVRGDSAAYFCASSPPVWRNIQYFGAGTRLSVL.

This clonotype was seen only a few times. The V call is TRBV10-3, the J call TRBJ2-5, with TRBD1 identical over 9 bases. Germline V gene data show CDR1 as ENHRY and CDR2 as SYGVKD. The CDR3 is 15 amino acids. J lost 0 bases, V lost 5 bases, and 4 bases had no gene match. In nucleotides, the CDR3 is TGTGCCATCAGTTCGACAGGGGGAAACCAAGAGACCCAGTACTTC. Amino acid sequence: CAISSTGGNQETQYF.

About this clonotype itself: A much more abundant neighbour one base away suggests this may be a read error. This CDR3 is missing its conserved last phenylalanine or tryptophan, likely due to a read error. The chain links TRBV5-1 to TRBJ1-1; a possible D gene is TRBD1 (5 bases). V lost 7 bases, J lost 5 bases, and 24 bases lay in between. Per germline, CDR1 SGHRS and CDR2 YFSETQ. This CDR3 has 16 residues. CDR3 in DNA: TGCGCCAGCGTCACAGATCCGACAGTCCCTGGAACTGAAGCTTTCTAT. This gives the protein CASVTDPTVPGTEAFY.